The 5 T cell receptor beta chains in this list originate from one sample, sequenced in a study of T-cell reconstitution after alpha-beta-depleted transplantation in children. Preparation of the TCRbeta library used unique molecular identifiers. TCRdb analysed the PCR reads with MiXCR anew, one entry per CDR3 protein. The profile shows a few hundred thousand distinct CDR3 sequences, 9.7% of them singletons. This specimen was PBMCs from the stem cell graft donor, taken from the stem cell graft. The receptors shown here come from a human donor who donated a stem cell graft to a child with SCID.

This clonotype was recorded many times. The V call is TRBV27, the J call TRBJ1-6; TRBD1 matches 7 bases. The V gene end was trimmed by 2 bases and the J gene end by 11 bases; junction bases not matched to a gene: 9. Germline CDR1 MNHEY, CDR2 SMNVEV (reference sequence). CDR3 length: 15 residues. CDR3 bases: TGTGCCAGCAGTTTAAGTGGCAGGGGGTTGACACCCCTCCACTTT. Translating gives CASSLSGRGLTPLHF.

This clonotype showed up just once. The CDR3 loop reads CASTARTGVNTEAFF. Here the CDR3 DNA reads TGTGCCAGCACCGCCCGTACAGGGGTGAACACTGAAGCTTTCTTT. V is TRBV12-3 or TRBV12-4 and J is TRBJ1-1; TRBD1 matches 7 bases. V shed 7 bases and J 0 bases; nucleotides not matched to a gene: 8. This CDR3 has 15 residues.

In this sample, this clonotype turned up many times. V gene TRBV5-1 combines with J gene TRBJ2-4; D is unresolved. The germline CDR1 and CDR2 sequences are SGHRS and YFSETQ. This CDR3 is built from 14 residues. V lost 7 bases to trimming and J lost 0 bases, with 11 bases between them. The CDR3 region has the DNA TGCGCCAGCGCTTCAGAGTTAGCCAAAAACATTCAGTACTTC. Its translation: CASASELAKNIQYF.

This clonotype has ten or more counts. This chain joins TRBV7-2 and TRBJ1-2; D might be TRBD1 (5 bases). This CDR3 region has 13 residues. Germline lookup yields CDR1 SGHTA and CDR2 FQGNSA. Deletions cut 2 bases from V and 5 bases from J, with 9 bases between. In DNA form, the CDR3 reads TGTGCCAGCAGCTTACCCCCAGGGTATGGCTACACCTTC. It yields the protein CASSLPPGYGYTF.

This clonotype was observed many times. CDR3 amino acids: CASKGIRGPTGELFF. CDR3 coding DNA: TGTGCCAGCAAAGGTATCAGGGGGCCGACCGGGGAGCTGTTTTTT. This chain links TRBV27 with TRBJ2-2; 8 bases agree with TRBD1. This CDR3 has 15 amino acids. Per germline, CDR1 MNHEY and CDR2 SMNVEV (reference sequence). The J segment lost 5 bases and the V segment lost 7 bases, leaving 9 bases of the junction unmatched.